This T cell receptor (beta chain) was obtained from a study of shared clonotypes between healthy human individuals (dated by TCRdb to 2018 to 2020). Regarding the research as a whole: The cohort comprised two women and a few men aged 18 to 49 years. For each donor, CD4 naive and CD4 memory were each given three plates, CD8 naive was given two plates, and CD8 memory was given one plate. The study deeply sequenced blood TCR repertoires of roughly five healthy adults to estimate repertoire size and the extent of clonotype sharing between individuals. Libraries were prepared and TCR repertoires were sequenced by different laboratories using diverse techniques, in order to increase sequencing depth and limit assay-specific biases. Between about 0.8 and 9.5 billion PBMCs per donor were obtained by leukapheresis.

A distance of 12 bases separates the germline ends of V and J, which lose 5 bases and 2 bases respectively. CDR3 length: 14 amino acids, cysteine to phenylalanine. Only the CDR3 portion is preserved as DNA: 42 bases, with reading frame beginning at the first base. CDR1 and CDR2 (SGHTA, FQGTGA) derive from the germline V gene. TCR CDR3 regions were amplified from genomic DNA by multiplex PCR using the deep immunoSEQ assay. Extracted genomic DNA from each cell subset was distributed evenly across all wells of several immunoSEQ 96-well plates, and each plate was treated as a replicate. Each replicate PCR for sorted subsets received roughly 0.2 ug genomic DNA, equal to 30,000 or so T cell genomes. The purified libraries were quantified using a Qubit 3.0 fluorometer, sized with a Bioanalyzer 2100, and then quantified again using the KAPA Library Quantification kit. Every immunoSEQ 96-well plate was sequenced on a separate single-read 150-cycle Illumina NextSeq 550 flow cell. The authors processed their data as follows. Because the immunoSEQ output included only junctional sequences and no quality scores, the filtering could not be the same as the filtering used for full-length reads. To assign V/J genes and CDR3, sequences were annotated using PyIR, a Python wrapper for IgBLAST v1.9, with IMGT germline references. Reads with weak V/J assignments (E-value above 1e-6), missing CDR3, stop codons, out-of-frame junctions, or ambiguous translated residues were removed. V3J clonotypes were defined by identical inferred V gene, J gene, and CDR3 amino acid sequence. Percentage overlap between repertoires was computed as shared unique clonotypes divided by the size of the smaller repertoire. Three approaches were used to assess repertoire richness: RTK rarefaction, the Chao1 estimator, and Recon v2.1 estimates of unobserved clonotypes. For all TCRbeta clonotypes obtained by the gDNA method from a few donors, generation probabilities were computed with OLGA. Here the immuneACCESS table is served through TCRdb, limited to in-frame sequences with V and J called. Missing clones are a known gap in these copies; in checked studies unresolved V genes cover under half, and the rest lacks a known reason. The V and J calls and clone size are taken from that table; D and trimming were inferred from the DNA. The sample has roughly 1 million clones on record, about 70% of them singletons. The ten biggest clones cover 1.5% of the sample.

A note on this clone: The clone's antigen remains unknown. No much larger clonotype is one base removed from it; base qualities were not supplied.

Beyond this particular receptor, the publication reports: Compared with non-shared clonotypes, the clonotypes found in all four sorted-subset donors had higher generation probabilities. Naive subsets generally had larger estimated clonotype richness than memory subsets did. Pairwise subsampling indicated that sequencing depth was expected to affect the degree of clonotype sharing among donors. Because the study included a small number of donors, the genetic and exposure-history diversity represented was limited. Sampling was restricted to blood, and TCR repertoires in tissue are likely to differ from TCR repertoires in blood. Across several donors, roughly 5% of naive CD4, roughly 3.5% of naive CD8, 2% to 2.5% of memory CD4, and roughly 0.4% of memory CD8 clonotypes were shared. Even with the large sequencing depth, rarefaction of the sorted-subset datasets indicated that sequencing was incomplete.

Healthy HIV-negative adults with no recently reported acute infections or vaccinations were included as donors. All donors were Caucasian adults living in Nashville, Tennessee, USA. CD4+ T cells were enriched by magnetic negative selection, after which naive cells were positively selected on CD45RA and the negative fraction was taken as the memory subset. Blood was obtained by leukapheresis, after which PBMCs were separated by Ficoll-Histopaque density gradient centrifugation and cryopreserved in liquid nitrogen vapor phase. Analytical flow cytometry was used to check the purity and quantity of each magnetically sorted T cell population. Genomic DNA was isolated from each sorted fraction and quantified by UV absorbance on a Nanodrop 2000c.

The V gene is TRBV7-3 and the J gene is TRBJ1-1; no D segment can be confidently identified. The clonotype was recovered from a man aged 18 to 30 in good health. Specimen: memory CD4+ T cells sorted from blood. Per the publication, the cell subset or site label means: CD45RA-negative fraction. The CDR3 protein is CASSVSGGNTEAFF. The DNA reads TGTGCCAGCAGCGTCTCCGGCGGCAACACTGAAGCTTTCTTT.